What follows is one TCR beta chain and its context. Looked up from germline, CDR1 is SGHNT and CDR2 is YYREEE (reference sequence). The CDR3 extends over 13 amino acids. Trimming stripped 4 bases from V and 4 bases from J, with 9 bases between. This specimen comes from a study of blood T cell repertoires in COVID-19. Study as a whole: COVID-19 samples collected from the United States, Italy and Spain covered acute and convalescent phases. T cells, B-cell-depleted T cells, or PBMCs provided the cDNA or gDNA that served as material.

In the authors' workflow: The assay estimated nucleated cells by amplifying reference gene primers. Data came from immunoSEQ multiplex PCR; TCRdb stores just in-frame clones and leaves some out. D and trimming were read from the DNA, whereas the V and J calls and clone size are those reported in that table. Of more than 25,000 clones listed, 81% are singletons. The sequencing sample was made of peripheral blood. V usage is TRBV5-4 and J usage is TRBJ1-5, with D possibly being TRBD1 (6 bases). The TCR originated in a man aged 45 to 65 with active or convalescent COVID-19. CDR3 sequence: CASSTGQNQPQHF. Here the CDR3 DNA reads TGTGCCAGCAGCACTGGACAGAATCAGCCCCAGCATTTT.